The text below deals with one TCR beta chain. Its antigen remains unidentified. This entry comes from a study of shared clonotypes between healthy human individuals. The study, taken as a whole, reports: The naive CD4 repertoires of several donors were compared, and around 4.9% of clonotypes were shared.

It was about 210 ng DNA, about 30,000 T cell genomes, that sorted-subset replicate PCRs used. Sequencing used immunoSEQ multiplex PCR; TCRdb keeps in-frame clones, though not all of them. The sample shows 1.5 million to 1.9 million clones, 95% to 99% of them seen only once. Looked up from germline, CDR1 is SGHTA and CDR2 is FQGNSA. J was trimmed by 9 bases and V by 1 base; bases with no gene match: 7. The CDR3 is made up of 14 amino acids. The chain uses TRBV7-2 and TRBJ2-7; 9 positions agree with TRBD1. This TCR was sampled from a man under 40 in good health. Specimen: naive CD4+ T cells sorted from blood. Subset described: CD45RA+ positively selected. This CDR3 reads CASSLGQGGLGQYF. The CDR3 nucleotides are TGTGCCAGCAGCTTAGGACAGGGGGGGCTAGGGCAGTACTTC.